One and the same sample provided the 22 T cell receptor beta chains below, sequenced in a study of PD-1 blockade in classical Hodgkin lymphoma. All patients relapsed after autologous stem cell transplantation, and brentuximab vedotin exposure varied. Sequencing was performed with immunoSEQ multiplex PCR; in TCRdb, only in-frame clones are kept and a portion is missing. Of about 100,000 clones in the sample, about nine tenths were seen once. The sequencing used peripheral blood mononuclear cells (PBMCs), collected before the second cycle of nivolumab. The receptors here all came from a human donor with classical Hodgkin lymphoma.

The rearrangement joins TRBV19 to TRBJ1-1, with TRBD1 identical over 7 bases. Germline CDR1 and CDR2: LNHDA and SQIVND (reference sequence). Trimming removed 5 bases from V and 3 bases from J; junction bases left unmatched: 18. CDR3 length: 18 amino acids. The CDR3 nucleotides read TGTGCCAGTAGTCGACTACCACAGGGGCTGGTAGAGGACACTGAAGCTTTCTTT. This translates into CASSRLPQGLVEDTEAFF.

V gene TRBV7-9 combines with J gene TRBJ2-7, with D possibly TRBD2 on 6 matching bases. V was trimmed by 4 bases and J by 9 bases, leaving 31 bases between them. CDR1 and CDR2 (germline): SEHNR, FQNEAQ (reference sequence). The CDR3 extends over 18 amino acids. The CDR3 DNA is TGTGCCAGCAGCTGGGGAGGTGGTGAGGGACGAAGCTTATCTGGGCAGTACTTC. Its translation is CASSWGGGEGRSLSGQYF.

The chain combines TRBV5-1 with TRBJ2-3, with 7 bases lining up with TRBD2. The ends lost 4 bases at V and 5 bases at J; junction bases unmatched: 7. CDR1 is SGHRS and CDR2 is YFSETQ in the germline V gene. This CDR3 comprises 14 residues. The CDR3 coding sequence is TGCGCCAGCAGCCTCGAAACGGGAGGAGATACGCAGTATTTT. The encoded protein is CASSLETGGDTQYF.

The chain carries TRBV4-1 and TRBJ2-1, with TRBD2 matching over 15 bases. After removal of 4 bases from V and 8 bases from J, the junction contained 6 bases not matched to a gene. CDR3 size: 16 residues. Germline CDR1 reads MGHRA; CDR2 reads YSYEKL. CDR3 residues: CASSRRTSGREYEQFF. CDR3 in DNA: TGCGCCAGCAGCCGCCGGACTAGCGGGAGGGAATATGAGCAGTTCTTC.

This chain links TRBV5-6 with TRBJ1-1; D remains ambiguous. Looked up from germline, CDR1 is SGHDT and CDR2 is YYEEEE. This CDR3 comprises 13 residues. V was cut by 0 bases and J by 6 bases, with 9 bases left in between. CDR3 nucleotide sequence: TGTGCCAGCAGCTTGGCCTCGATCGCTGAAGCTTTCTTT. This gives the protein CASSLASIAEAFF.

The V and J genes are TRBV19 and TRBJ1-1; 9 nucleotides line up with TRBD1. The germline gives CDR1 LNHDA, CDR2 SQIVND (reference sequence). The length of the CDR3 is 14 residues. V lost 5 bases, J lost 5 bases, and 6 bases stayed unmatched. CDR3 protein: CASSGGQGGTEAFF. The DNA of the CDR3 is TGTGCCAGTAGTGGGGGACAGGGAGGGACTGAAGCTTTCTTT. Complete variable domain (other parts from reference TRBV19 and TRBJ1-1): DGGITQSPKYLFRKEGQNVTLSCEQNLNHDAMYWYRQDPGQGLRLIYYSQIVNDFQKGDIAEGYSVSREKKESFPLTVTSAQKNPTAFYLCASSGGQGGTEAFFGQGTRLTVV.

This clone was counted a single time. The rearrangement joins TRBV7-6 to TRBJ1-5; D remains unclear. Germline-derived CDR1 and CDR2 are SGHVS and FNYEAQ. This CDR3 contains 12 residues. Trimming took off 6 bases at V and 9 bases at J, with 12 bases between the two ends. The CDR3 protein is CASSSPGGPQHF. The CDR3 DNA reads as TGTGCCAGCAGTTCCCCGGGTGGGCCCCAGCATTTT.

This clone has only a few counts. V and J are TRBV5-6 and TRBJ2-7; 12 bases align to TRBD1. Germline assignment: CDR1 SGHDT and CDR2 YYEEEE. This CDR3 has 17 amino acids. After removal of 0 bases from V and 4 bases from J, the junction contained 8 bases not matched to a gene. The DNA for the CDR3 is TGTGCCAGCAGCTTGGCCCGGGACAGGGGGCCCTTGTACGAGCAGTACTTC. As protein: CASSLARDRGPLYEQYF.

The chain combines TRBV25-1 with TRBJ2-3, with TRBD1 matching over 7 bases. The V segment lost 3 bases and the J segment 3 bases; nucleotides outside the gene matches: 9. CDR3 length equals 16 residues. Germline loops: CDR1 MGHDK, CDR2 SYGVNS. CDR3 nucleotides: TGTGCCAGCAGTGAGTCCGGGACAGCAGATACAGATACGCAGTATTTT. It translates to CASSESGTADTDTQYF.

This clone was seen a few times. The CDR3: CASSSPIYGDGYTF. CDR3 nucleotide sequence: TGTGCCAGCAGCTCCCCCATCTATGGTGATGGCTACACCTTC. The chain links TRBV7-2 to TRBJ1-2; no reliable D call. CDR1 is SGHTA, CDR2 FQGNSA, per germline. The CDR3 consists of 14 residues. V gave up 4 bases and J gave up 6 bases, with 15 bases separating them.

The chain uses TRBV7-9 and TRBJ1-1; D uncertain. The CDR3 contains 11 residues. The V gene's germline CDR1 is SEHNR and CDR2 FQNEAQ (reference sequence). With 5 bases removed from V and 7 bases from J, the gap between germline ends came to 8 bases. The CDR3 spells CASSGSSEAFF. CDR3 in DNA: TGTGCCAGCAGCGGTAGCAGTGAAGCTTTCTTT.

The V gene is TRBV2, the J gene TRBJ2-7, with D unresolved. In germline, CDR1 is SNHLY, CDR2 FYNNEI. Between the trimmed V and J ends, which lost 5 bases and 2 bases, there was a span of 13 bases. The CDR3 is 14 amino acids. The CDR3 nucleotides are TGTGCCAGCAGTACATCCAGCGAAACCTACGAGCAGTACTTC. Its translation: CASSTSSETYEQYF.

The rearrangement uses TRBV5-1 and TRBJ1-1, with TRBD1 matching 7 bases. The V gene's germline CDR1 is SGHRS and CDR2 YFSETQ. Trimming cost V 2 bases and J 1 base; bases outside gene matches: 8. The CDR3 contains 16 residues. The CDR3 sequence is CASSLQGIHGNTEAFF. CDR3 DNA sequence: TGCGCCAGCAGCTTACAGGGGATTCATGGGAACACTGAAGCTTTCTTT.

The rearrangement uses TRBV18 and TRBJ2-2, with TRBD2 matching over 7 bases. Germline CDR1 reads KGHSH; CDR2 reads LQKENI. Trimming removed 6 bases from V and 0 bases from J; junction bases left unmatched: 7. CDR3 size: 16 residues. The CDR3 nucleotides read TGTGCCAGCTCGCCGGGGAGCGGGACGAACACCGGGGAGCTGTTTTTT. Translation gives CASSPGSGTNTGELFF.

The V and J genes are TRBV6-5 and TRBJ2-3; D is uncertain. Trimming pared 10 bases from V and 2 bases from J, leaving 16 bases between. Germline CDR1 is MNHEY and CDR2 is SVGAGI. The CDR3 is 14 residues long. CDR3 sequence reads: CATAPGRPTDTQYF. For the CDR3, the DNA is TGTGCCACGGCCCCCGGACGGCCCACAGATACGCAGTATTTT.

This clone was counted a few times. The V and J genes are TRBV23-1 and TRBJ1-4, with 7 nucleotides matching TRBD1. TRBV23-1 is annotated as an ORF whose role is uncertain. This CDR3 region has 14 residues. V lost 6 bases and J lost 4; bases outside the gene matches: 5. This CDR3 is CASSHRDSNEKLFF. The CDR3 nucleotides are TGCGCCAGCAGCCACCGGGACAGTAATGAAAAACTGTTTTTT.

This clone has a single count. One end of the junction varies from germline; a read error may be responsible. The chain links TRBV6-1 to TRBJ1-2, with unresolved D. The germline gives CDR1 MNHNS, CDR2 SASEGT. The length of the CDR3 is 13 residues. The CDR3 reads CASSEALLVEEPF. DNA of the CDR3: TGTGCCAGCAGTGAAGCGCTTCTTGTCGAGGAACCATTC.

This clone was seen only once. This chain joins TRBV18 and TRBJ2-7, with 8 positions matching TRBD2. Germline CDR1 and CDR2: KGHSH and LQKENI. V was pared by 4 bases and J by 3 bases, with 5 bases of the junction left unmatched. The CDR3 contains 14 residues. This CDR3 is CASSRTSRFYEQYF. The CDR3 nucleotides are TGTGCCAGCTCACGGACTAGCAGATTCTACGAGCAGTACTTC.

The chain combines TRBV5-1 with TRBJ1-4, with 8 nucleotides matching TRBD1. The CDR3 sequence is 13 residues long. V trimming: 4 bases; J trimming: 10 bases; junction bases outside the gene matches: 6. CDR1 and CDR2 (germline): SGHRS, YFSETQ. This CDR3 reads CASSGGQGGKLFF. The CDR3 DNA reads TGCGCCAGCAGCGGCGGACAGGGTGGAAAACTGTTTTTT.

J is TRBJ2-3 and V is TRBV6-6; no definite D call. CDR3 length equals 15 residues. CDR1 and CDR2 from the germline V gene are MNHNY and SVGAGI (reference sequence). Between the trimmed V and J ends, which lost 3 bases and 6 bases, there was a span of 16 bases. In DNA form, the CDR3 reads TGTGCCAGCAGTTATGGCCAGGTGGCCGGGGATACGCAGTATTTT. It specifies CASSYGQVAGDTQYF.

This clone appeared a single time. CDR3 loop: CASSYRADQPQHF. CDR3 bases: TGTGCCAGCAGCTACAGGGCGGATCAGCCCCAGCATTTT. The chain uses TRBV13 and TRBJ1-5, with D possibly matching TRBD1 (6 bases). Germline V gives CDR1 PRHDT, CDR2 FYEKMQ (reference sequence). The CDR3 totals 13 residues. Trimming took 4 bases from V and 5 from J, leaving 9 bases between them.

The chain recombines TRBV5-5 with TRBJ2-1, with TRBD1 as a possible D gene (6 bases). Germline CDR1 and CDR2: SGHKS and YYEKEE (reference sequence). The length of the CDR3 is 15 residues. V was trimmed by 1 base and J by 3 bases, leaving 11 bases between them. This chain's CDR3 is CASSLSPDSYNEQFF. CDR3 in DNA: TGTGCCAGCAGCTTGTCCCCGGACAGCTACAATGAGCAGTTCTTC.